This is a list of T cell receptor beta chains from one sample in a study of T-cell reconstitution after alpha-beta-depleted transplantation in children. TCRdb called the PCR reads again in MiXCR, with one record for every CDR3 protein. There are a few hundred thousand distinct CDR3 sequences in the sample; 27% occur only once, and less than 40% lies in the top ten. This specimen was PBMCs, taken before TCRalphabeta/CD19-depleted stem cell transplant. The receptors originated from a boy in the first two years of life with Wiskott-Aldrich syndrome, due to receive a stem cell transplant. Each CDR3 is given with its conserved first and last residue. The order of the fields is J gene, D gene, V gene, clone size, CDR3 protein, CDR3 DNA. D genes are given only for firm matches. Expanded clones are given a class, and other clones once, few, many or no size at all.

J: TRBJ2-2; D: .; V: TRBV7-9; size: few; CDR3: CASSFPGPSNTGELFF; DNA: TGTGCCAGCAGCTTCCCGGGGCCATCGAACACCGGGGAGCTGTTTTTT
J: TRBJ2-7; D: .; V: TRBV12-3/TRBV12-4; size: few; CDR3: CASSPQQRELGEQYF; DNA: TGTGCCAGCAGTCCCCAGCAACGGGAGTTGGGCGAGCAGTACTTC
J: TRBJ2-1; D: .; V: TRBV6-1; size: .; CDR3: CASSEVVMSLREQFF; DNA: TGTGCCAGCAGTGAAGTAGTGATGAGCTTGCGAGAGCAGTTCTTC
J: TRBJ2-1; D: TRBD2; V: TRBV7-9; size: .; CDR3: CASSKNSGSSYNEQFF; DNA: TGTGCCAGCAGTAAGAATAGCGGGAGCTCCTACAATGAGCAGTTCTTC
J: TRBJ2-7; D: .; V: TRBV25-1; size: .; CDR3: CASPIGSYEQYF; DNA: TGTGCCAGCCCTATCGGATCCTACGAGCAGTACTTC
J: TRBJ2-6; D: .; V: TRBV7-8; size: .; CDR3: CASSSTSSQANVLTF; DNA: TGTGCCAGCAGCTCCACCTCGAGTCAGGCCAACGTCCTGACTTTC
J: TRBJ2-1; D: TRBD2; V: TRBV9; size: .; CDR3: CASSVASGRAYDEQFF; DNA: TGTGCCAGCAGCGTAGCCAGCGGGAGGGCCTACGATGAGCAGTTCTTC
J: TRBJ2-7; D: .; V: TRBV20-1; size: .; CDR3: CSARDQVRSYEQYF; DNA: TGCAGTGCTAGAGATCAGGTCCGCTCCTACGAGCAGTACTTC
J: TRBJ2-1; D: TRBD2; V: TRBV20-1; size: .; CDR3: CIGLAGVNEQFF; DNA: TGTATCGGACTAGCGGGAGTAAATGAGCAGTTCTTC
J: TRBJ1-3; D: .; V: TRBV10-3; size: .; CDR3: CAISEATTGKGNTIYF; DNA: TGTGCCATCAGTGAGGCCACTACAGGGAAGGGAAACACCATATATTTT
J: TRBJ2-1; D: TRBD2; V: TRBV5-1; size: few; CDR3: CASSPSNTREGRIWYNEQFF; DNA: TGCGCCAGCAGCCCGAGTAATACGCGGGAGGGCCGGATCTGGTACAATGAGCAGTTCTTC
J: TRBJ1-5; D: .; V: TRBV20-1; size: few; CDR3: CSALQYRDGSNQPQHF; DNA: TGCAGTGCCCTCCAATACCGGGACGGGAGCAATCAGCCCCAGCATTTT
J: TRBJ2-7; D: .; V: TRBV20-1; size: .; CDR3: CSARESLALYEQYF; DNA: TGCAGTGCTAGAGAAAGTTTAGCTCTCTACGAGCAGTACTTC
J: TRBJ2-3; D: .; V: TRBV5-1; size: .; CDR3: CASSLPTSTDTQYF; DNA: TGTGCCAGCAGTCTCCCGACTAGCACAGATACGCAGTATTTT
J: TRBJ1-5; D: .; V: TRBV5-8; size: .; CDR3: CASTAGPMGSNQPQHF; DNA: TGTGCCAGCACGGCAGGACCCATGGGTAGCAATCAGCCCCAGCATTTT
J: TRBJ2-7; D: TRBD2; V: TRBV5-1; size: .; CDR3: CASSLRQTSGSYEQYF; DNA: TGCGCCAGCAGCTTGCGGCAGACTAGCGGGAGCTACGAGCAGTACTTC